The 32 T cell receptor beta chains below all came from one sample that was sequenced in a study of T cell changes during pregnancy in multiple sclerosis. The table came from immunoSEQ multiplex PCR; TCRdb's copy has only in-frame clones and leaves some out. The table lists tens of thousands of clones, around 92% of them singletons, with 0.9% in the top ten. This material consisted of peripheral blood, taken in the first trimester of pregnancy. These receptors came from a female donor in good health, enrolled as a control in a pregnancy study.

The chain carries TRBV11-1 and TRBJ2-1; 8 positions agree with TRBD2. Germline assignment: CDR1 SGHAT and CDR2 FQDESV (reference sequence). This CDR3 spans 15 amino acids. Germline trimming cut 0 bases from V and 9 bases from J; bases unmatched to any gene: 7. The CDR3 DNA reads TGTGCCAGCAGCTTAGCTTCGCTCGGGGGGGGTGAGCAGTTCTTC. Its translation is CASSLASLGGGEQFF.

The rearrangement joins TRBV2 to TRBJ2-7; maybe TRBD1 (5 bases). The CDR3 covers 15 residues. V was shortened by 1 base and J by 0 bases, with 10 bases between the two germline ends. Per germline, CDR1 SNHLY and CDR2 FYNNEI. For the CDR3, the DNA is TGTGCCAGCAGTGAAGGCAGGACATCCTCCTACGAGCAGTACTTC. Encoded protein: CASSEGRTSSYEQYF.

V gene TRBV28 combines with J gene TRBJ1-5, with 8 bases matching TRBD1. V was pared by 3 bases and J by 3 bases, with 7 bases of the junction left unmatched. The CDR3 sequence is 16 residues long. CDR1 is MDHEN, CDR2 SYDVKM, per germline. The CDR3 region has the DNA TGTGCCAGCAGTTTTCTCGGACAGGGATACAATCAGCCCCAGCATTTT. Translated, it gives CASSFLGQGYNQPQHF.

This chain uses TRBV6-5 with TRBJ1-1, with 7 bases lining up with TRBD1. The CDR3 loop spans 15 amino acids. The V segment lost 2 bases and the J segment 5 bases; nucleotides outside the gene matches: 8. Germline V gene data show CDR1 as MNHEY and CDR2 as SVGAGI. CDR3 region: CASSYEGARGTEAFF. The CDR3, as DNA: TGTGCCAGCAGTTACGAGGGGGCCCGGGGGACTGAAGCTTTCTTT.

The J gene is TRBJ1-1, the V gene TRBV27; possibly TRBD1 for D (5 bases). The CDR3 is made up of 14 amino acids. Trimming took 6 bases from V and 6 from J, leaving 17 bases between them. Per the germline V gene, CDR1 is MNHEY and CDR2 is SMNVEV (reference sequence). CDR3 loop: CASSQRGSRAEAFF. In nucleotides, the CDR3 is TGTGCCAGCAGCCAAAGGGGATCTCGCGCTGAAGCTTTCTTT.

V and J are TRBV14 and TRBJ2-3; D is perhaps TRBD1 (6 bases). The CDR3 is made up of 15 amino acids. V was trimmed by 5 bases and J by 3 bases, leaving 15 bases between them. The germline V gene has CDR1 SGHDN and CDR2 FVKESK. The CDR3 sequence: CASSGRGLQTDTQYF. The CDR3, as DNA: TGTGCCAGCAGCGGCAGGGGCCTTCAGACAGATACGCAGTATTTT.

This rearrangement joins TRBV2 to TRBJ2-2, with a tentative D call TRBD2 (5 bases). The CDR3 extends over 13 amino acids. V dropped 0 bases and J dropped 6 bases, with 5 bases sitting between them. The germline gives CDR1 SNHLY, CDR2 FYNNEI. The DNA of the CDR3 is TGTGCCAGCAGTGAAGCGCGGGCCGGGGAGCTGTTTTTT. Translating gives CASSEARAGELFF. Full variable domain (remainder filled in from reference TRBV2 and TRBJ2-2): EPEVTQTPSHQVTQMGQEVILRCVPISNHLYFYWYRQILGQKVEFLVSFYNNEISEKSEIFDDQFSVERPDGSNFTLKIRSTKLEDSAMYFCASSEARAGELFFGEGSRLTVL.

The chain couples TRBV6-4 to TRBJ2-3; D ambiguous. The CDR3 spans 14 residues. V was clipped by 4 bases and J by 1 base, with 9 bases between them. Germline assignment: CDR1 MRHNA and CDR2 SNTAGT. The CDR3 coding sequence is TGTGCCAGCAGTGTGGCCCCTGGCACAGATACGCAGTATTTT. The encoded protein is CASSVAPGTDTQYF.

The V gene is TRBV7-2, the J gene TRBJ2-7; D is ambiguous. Trimming took off 6 bases at V and 9 bases at J, with 21 bases between the two ends. The V gene's germline CDR1 is SGHTA and CDR2 FQGNSA. The CDR3 is 14 residues long. CDR3 nucleotides: TGTGCCAGCAGTTCGCTCCTATTCCCGCGGTCGCAGTACTTC. Translating it yields CASSSLLFPRSQYF. Based on the CDR3 plus reference TRBV7-2 and TRBJ2-7, the full variable domain is GAGVSQSPSNKVTEKGKDVELRCDPISGHTALYWYRQSLGQGLEFLIYFQGNSAPDKSGLPSDRFSAERTGGSVSTLTIQRTQQEDSAVYLCASSSLLFPRSQYFGPGTRLTVT.

The rearrangement uses TRBV6-1 and TRBJ1-2, with TRBD1 as a possible D gene (5 bases). The germline V gene encodes CDR1 MNHNS and CDR2 SASEGT. The V gene lost 4 bases and the J gene lost 7 bases, with 10 bases spanning the gap. This CDR3 has 12 residues. The CDR3 region has the DNA TGTGCCAGCAGTGTAGGGACTGGTGGCTACACCTTC. Translation gives CASSVGTGGYTF.

The V gene is TRBV19, the J gene TRBJ1-2, with D hard to call. Germline CDR1 LNHDA, CDR2 SQIVND (reference sequence). This CDR3 contains 12 residues. Trimming stripped 7 bases from V and 0 bases from J, with 6 bases between. The CDR3 sequence is CASNTPNYGYTF. The CDR3 region has the DNA TGTGCCAGTAACACGCCTAACTATGGCTACACCTTC.

This clone has only one observation. V and J are TRBV5-8 and TRBJ1-2, with D maybe TRBD1 (6 bases). CDR1 and CDR2 from the germline V gene are SGHTS and YDEGEE. Between the trimmed V and J ends, which lost 0 bases and 3 bases, there was a span of 12 bases. The CDR3 has 15 amino acids. This CDR3 reads CASSLAGGLHYGYTF. As DNA, the CDR3 is TGTGCCAGCAGCTTGGCGGGGGGGCTTCACTATGGCTACACCTTC.

This sequence joins TRBV7-2 and TRBJ2-3, with 15 bases fitting TRBD2. The CDR3 is made up of 19 amino acids. V lost 1 base and J lost 1; bases outside the gene matches: 6. CDR1 SGHTA and CDR2 FQGNSA come from the germline V gene. CDR3 amino acids: CASSLEGLAGGPRTDTQYF. CDR3 in DNA: TGTGCCAGCAGCTTAGAAGGACTAGCGGGGGGGCCCCGCACAGATACGCAGTATTTT.

V and J are TRBV29-1 and TRBJ2-7; 10 bases align to TRBD1. The CDR3 loop spans 14 amino acids. CDR1 is SQVTM and CDR2 is ANQGSEA in the germline V gene. V was pared by 6 bases and J by 0 bases, with 5 bases of the junction left unmatched. The CDR3 loop is CSVRDRGSSYEQYF. CDR3 DNA: TGCAGCGTGAGGGACAGGGGTAGCTCCTACGAGCAGTACTTC.

V gene TRBV28 combines with J gene TRBJ2-3; D unresolved. CDR1 is MDHEN and CDR2 is SYDVKM in the germline V gene. V lost 5 bases and J lost 3, with 9 bases in between. The CDR3 length is 13 residues. In nucleotides, the CDR3 is TGTGCCAGCAGTCCCAGGCAGACAGATACGCAGTATTTT. Residues: CASSPRQTDTQYF.

This chain uses TRBV2 with TRBJ1-2, with 10 bases that match TRBD1. The germline CDR1 and CDR2 sequences are SNHLY and FYNNEI. The CDR3 is 13 amino acids. The trim removed 4 bases at V and 8 bases at J, leaving 4 bases unmatched. The CDR3 loop reads CASSVDRGGGYTF. DNA of the CDR3: TGTGCCAGCAGTGTGGACAGGGGGGGAGGCTACACCTTC.

This clone was recorded a few times. The chain links TRBV7-8 to TRBJ2-3, with D unclear. Germline V gene data show CDR1 as SGHVS and CDR2 as FQNEAQ. This CDR3 region has 14 residues. V dropped 1 base and J dropped 0 bases, with 5 bases sitting between them. The CDR3 sequence is CASSLDGSTDTQYF. The CDR3 nucleotides read TGTGCCAGCAGCTTAGACGGTAGCACAGATACGCAGTATTTT.

The J gene is TRBJ1-2, the V gene TRBV4-3, with 8 bases identical to TRBD1. V was pared by 4 bases and J by 5 bases, with 9 bases of the junction left unmatched. CDR1 and CDR2 from the germline V gene are LGHNA and YSLEER. There are 15 residues in the CDR3. In nucleotides, the CDR3 is TGCGCCAGCAGCCCTCAGACCGGGACAGGTTATGGCTACACCTTC. Residues: CASSPQTGTGYGYTF.

The genes are TRBV6-4 and TRBJ2-1; D unresolved. The CDR3 has 14 residues. Germline lookup yields CDR1 MRHNA and CDR2 SNTAGT. Trimming shortened V by 3 bases and J by 0 bases, and 6 bases separated the two germline ends. DNA of the CDR3: TGTGCCAGCAGTGAACAGAGCTCCTACAATGAGCAGTTCTTC. Amino acid sequence: CASSEQSSYNEQFF.

The CDR3 reads CATSSGGSGTGIYNEQFF. CDR3 DNA: TGTGCCACCAGCAGTGGGGGATCCGGGACAGGTATTTACAATGAGCAGTTCTTC. The chain joins TRBV15 to TRBJ2-1, with 8 bases that match TRBD1. CDR1 LNHNV and CDR2 YYDKDF come from the germline V gene (reference sequence). Trimming cost V 3 bases and J 4 bases; bases outside gene matches: 14. The CDR3 contains 18 residues.

V is TRBV6-5 and J is TRBJ2-1; 8 positions match TRBD2. CDR3 length: 15 amino acids. The V gene's germline CDR1 is MNHEY and CDR2 SVGAGI. V lost 7 bases and J lost 0; bases outside the gene matches: 5. The CDR3 is CASIPSGSSYNEQFF. The CDR3 DNA follows: TGTGCCAGCATACCGAGCGGGAGCTCCTACAATGAGCAGTTCTTC.

This chain uses TRBV2 with TRBJ2-2; TRBD2 might be the D (6 bases). This CDR3 is 17 amino acids long. Germline V gives CDR1 SNHLY, CDR2 FYNNEI. Trimming pared 6 bases from V and 0 bases from J, leaving 17 bases between. CDR3 nucleotides: TGTGCCAGCAGGCCCCACGGAGGGATTACGAACACCGGGGAGCTGTTTTTT. Translation gives CASRPHGGITNTGELFF. Full variable domain (missing parts from reference TRBV2 and TRBJ2-2): EPEVTQTPSHQVTQMGQEVILRCVPISNHLYFYWYRQILGQKVEFLVSFYNNEISEKSEIFDDQFSVERPDGSNFTLKIRSTKLEDSAMYFCASRPHGGITNTGELFFGEGSRLTVL.

V usage is TRBV4-2 and J usage is TRBJ2-2, with D possibly being TRBD2 (5 bases). This CDR3 is built from 15 residues. Germline V CDR1 and CDR2: LGHNA, YNFKEQ. Trimming removed 4 bases from V and 7 bases from J, with 16 bases in between. The CDR3 spells CASSPVRGVGGELFF. The DNA for the CDR3 is TGTGCCAGCAGCCCTGTACGGGGAGTGGGCGGGGAGCTGTTTTTT.

The chain links TRBV29-1 to TRBJ1-2, with D unresolved. V was trimmed by 3 bases and J by 4 bases, leaving 9 bases between them. The CDR3 runs 12 residues. The germline CDR1 and CDR2 sequences are SQVTM and ANQGSEA. The CDR3 loop reads CSVEENTYGYTF. The CDR3 DNA reads TGCAGCGTTGAGGAGAACACCTATGGCTACACCTTC. Full variable domain (outside the CDR3, taken from reference TRBV29-1 and TRBJ1-2): SAVISQKPSRDICQRGTSLTIQCQVDSQVTMMFWYRQQPGQSLTLIATANQGSEATYESGFVIDKFPISRPNLTFSTLTVSNMSPEDSSIYLCSVEENTYGYTFGSGTRLTVV.

This chain joins TRBV4-2 and TRBJ2-3, with 7 bases identical to TRBD1. V was pared by 4 bases and J by 2 bases, with 6 bases of the junction left unmatched. The CDR3 contains 15 residues. Germline loops: CDR1 LGHNA, CDR2 YNFKEQ. The DNA for the CDR3 is TGTGCCAGCAGCCGACGGGACAGATTCACAGATACGCAGTATTTT. Encoded protein: CASSRRDRFTDTQYF.

The rearrangement joins TRBV5-4 to TRBJ2-7, with 8 bases that match TRBD1. The CDR3 loop spans 18 amino acids. Trimming took 4 bases from V and 2 from J; bases not matched to a gene: 17. Germline V gene sequence: CDR1 SGHNT, CDR2 YYREEE (reference sequence). The CDR3 bases are TGTGCCAGCAGCACATACAACCCAACAGGGGGAAGAACCTACGAGCAGTACTTC. This translates into CASSTYNPTGGRTYEQYF.

A few counts support this clone. The chain joins TRBV6-6 to TRBJ1-1; 9 bases agree with TRBD1. Germline V gives CDR1 MNHNY, CDR2 SVGAGI (reference sequence). Trimming cost V 0 bases and J 11 bases; bases outside gene matches: 4. The CDR3 totals 13 residues. CDR3 region: CASSYSGQGRAFF. CDR3 bases: TGTGCCAGCAGTTACTCGGGACAGGGACGGGCTTTCTTT.

J is TRBJ2-1 and V is TRBV18; 7 nucleotides agree with TRBD1. J lost 4 bases, V lost 7 bases, and 10 bases had no gene match. The germline V gene encodes CDR1 KGHSH and CDR2 LQKENI. The CDR3 is made up of 15 amino acids. The CDR3 reads CASYIPGQPYNEQFF. The CDR3 DNA is TGTGCCAGCTACATTCCGGGACAGCCATACAATGAGCAGTTCTTC.

The chain recombines TRBV4-3 with TRBJ2-4, with TRBD1 matching 9 bases. The germline CDR1 and CDR2 sequences are LGHNA and YSLEER. Trimming at V came to 3 bases and at J to 5 bases, leaving 14 bases not matched to a gene. This CDR3 is built from 18 residues. The CDR3 is CASSQTGTGFPYQNIQYF. The DNA for the CDR3 is TGCGCCAGCAGCCAGACCGGGACAGGGTTCCCATACCAAAACATTCAGTACTTC.

This clone was seen more than once but under ten times. The gene calls are TRBV6-5 and TRBJ2-7; 9 bases are a match to TRBD1. Per the germline V gene, CDR1 is MNHEY and CDR2 is SVGAGI. The ends lost 6 bases at V and 2 bases at J; junction bases unmatched: 5. CDR3 size: 14 residues. The CDR3 sequence is CASSPWDRAYEQYF. The CDR3 DNA follows: TGTGCCAGCAGCCCTTGGGACAGGGCCTACGAGCAGTACTTC.

The V and J genes are TRBV12-2 and TRBJ2-3; TRBD1, the D gene given by the table, was not confirmed from the DNA. TRBV12-2 is a listed pseudogene. The CDR3 spans 14 residues. CDR3 sequence reads: CASRMGAPGDTQYF. The CDR3 DNA reads as TGTGCAAGTCGGATGGGGGCGCCTGGAGATACGCAGTATTTT.

V and J are TRBV28 and TRBJ1-5, with D unresolved. Germline CDR1 MDHEN, CDR2 SYDVKM. This CDR3 contains 15 residues. The ends were cut back, 7 bases at V and 0 bases at J, with 13 bases in the middle. The CDR3 DNA is TGTGCCAGCATCGACCTTCAGGTTAGCAATCAGCCCCAGCATTTT. It specifies CASIDLQVSNQPQHF.